A single sample gave rise to the 10 T cell receptor beta chains below, sequenced in a study of beta chain features in type 1 diabetes. Broader study findings: Significant though moderate, a shortening of TCRB CDR3s appeared in all four CD4+ subsets of Type 1 diabetes patients.

These receptors have no known antigen. Of the isolated RNA, all was reverse transcribed, and so the sequenced material was expressed TCRB transcripts. Sequencing used immunoSEQ multiplex PCR; TCRdb keeps in-frame clones, though not all of them. The top ten clones hold roughly 0.016% of a sample with some 350,000 clones, 13% of them seen once. Sequencing used naive CD4+ T cells from blood. These receptors were obtained from a woman aged 18-35 years with type 1 diabetes.

This clone was counted a few times. The rearrangement joins TRBV19 to TRBJ2-1, with TRBD2 as a possible D gene (6 bases). This CDR3 is built from 16 residues. V gave up 8 bases and J gave up 8 bases, with 25 bases separating them. From germline, CDR1 is LNHDA and CDR2 SQIVND (reference sequence). In DNA, the CDR3 is TGTGCCAGTCACGGGGGTGGGGGGAGAACTCCCTATGAGCAGTTCTTC. The encoded protein is CASHGGGGRTPYEQFF.

This clone was seen a few times. The chain recombines TRBV9 with TRBJ2-2; the D is unclear. V lost 4 bases to trimming and J lost 6 bases, with 4 bases between them. The CDR3 totals 11 residues. Per germline, CDR1 SGDLS and CDR2 YYNGEE. DNA for the CDR3: TGTGCCAGCAGCCTCGCCGGGGAGCTGTTTTTT. Residues: CASSLAGELFF.

V gene TRBV28 combines with J gene TRBJ2-3; 10 bases align to TRBD2. Trimming cost V 5 bases and J 2 bases; bases outside gene matches: 4. Germline CDR1 reads MDHEN; CDR2 reads SYDVKM. The CDR3 runs to 15 residues. The CDR3 spells CASSRAGGNTDTQYF. For the CDR3, the DNA is TGTGCCAGCAGTCGAGCGGGAGGGAACACAGATACGCAGTATTTT.

CDR3 protein: CASSSYQETQYF. The DNA of the CDR3 is TGTGCCAGCAGTTCGTACCAAGAGACCCAGTACTTC. This chain links TRBV27 with TRBJ2-5; D is unclear. The V end was cut by 4 bases, the J end by 0 bases, with 3 bases between. Germline CDR1 is MNHEY and CDR2 is SMNVEV (reference sequence). The CDR3 runs to 12 residues.

The J gene is TRBJ2-5, the V gene TRBV28; 7 nucleotides agree with TRBD2. The V segment lost 8 bases and the J segment 3 bases; nucleotides outside the gene matches: 6. Germline V gene sequence: CDR1 MDHEN, CDR2 SYDVKM. This CDR3 has 13 residues. The CDR3 here is CASRGEGEETQYF. CDR3 DNA: TGTGCCAGCCGGGGGGAGGGAGAAGAGACCCAGTACTTC.

This clone was observed a few times. The genes are TRBV28 and TRBJ2-1, with 9 bases fitting TRBD1. V shed 6 bases and J 9 bases; nucleotides not matched to a gene: 12. Germline values: CDR1 MDHEN, CDR2 SYDVKM. This CDR3 has 15 residues. The CDR3 spells CASSLPGTGYGEQFF. In DNA, the CDR3 is TGTGCCAGCAGCCTCCCCGGGACAGGGTACGGTGAGCAGTTCTTC.

This clone was counted only a few times. This chain uses TRBV6-6 with TRBJ1-5; TRBD1 matches at 7 bases. Germline lookup yields CDR1 MNHNY and CDR2 SVGAGI (reference sequence). This CDR3 spans 15 amino acids. Trimming removed 4 bases from V and 3 bases from J; junction bases left unmatched: 6. Here the CDR3 reads CASSSPGQSNQPQHF. The CDR3 coding sequence is TGTGCCAGCAGTTCCCCGGGACAGTCCAATCAGCCCCAGCATTTT.

The V gene is TRBV28, the J gene TRBJ2-7, with TRBD2 matching 8 bases. Germline assignment: CDR1 MDHEN and CDR2 SYDVKM. The V segment lost 3 bases and the J segment 5 bases; nucleotides outside the gene matches: 12. The CDR3 totals 16 residues. This CDR3 is CASSLWGRAGVDEQYF. CDR3 nucleotides: TGTGCCAGCAGTTTGTGGGGTCGAGCGGGAGTTGACGAGCAGTACTTC.

CDR3 region: CASSARGARNYGYTF. The CDR3 nucleotides are TGTGCCAGCAGCGCCCGAGGTGCTCGAAACTATGGCTACACCTTC. The chain combines TRBV14 with TRBJ1-2; D gene ambiguous. V gave up 5 bases and J gave up 2 bases, with 15 bases separating them. Germline CDR1 is SGHDN and CDR2 is FVKESK. This CDR3 region has 15 residues.

The CDR3 coding sequence is TGCAGCGCCCTGACAGGGAACACTGAAGCTTTCTTT. Translated, it gives CSALTGNTEAFF. V and J are TRBV29-1 and TRBJ1-1; tentative D call: TRBD1 (6 bases). This CDR3 region has 12 residues. The V and J ends lost 7 bases and 1 base respectively, with 10 bases between them. Germline loops: CDR1 SQVTM, CDR2 ANQGSEA.